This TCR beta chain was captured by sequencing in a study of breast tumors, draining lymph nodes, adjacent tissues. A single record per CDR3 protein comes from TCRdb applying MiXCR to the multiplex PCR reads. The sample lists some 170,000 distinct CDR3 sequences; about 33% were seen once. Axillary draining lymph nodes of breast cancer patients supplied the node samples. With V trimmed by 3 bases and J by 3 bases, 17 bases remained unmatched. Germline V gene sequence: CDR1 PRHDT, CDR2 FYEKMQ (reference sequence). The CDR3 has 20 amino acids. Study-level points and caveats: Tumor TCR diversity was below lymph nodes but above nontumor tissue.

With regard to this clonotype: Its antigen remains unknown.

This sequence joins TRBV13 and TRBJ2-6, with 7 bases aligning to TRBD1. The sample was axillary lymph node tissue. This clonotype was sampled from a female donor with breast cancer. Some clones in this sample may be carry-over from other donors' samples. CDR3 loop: CASSLRSGGGRAGGANVLTF. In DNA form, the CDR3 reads TGTGCCAGCAGCTTGAGGTCAGGGGGTGGCAGGGCCGGTGGGGCCAACGTCCTGACTTTC.